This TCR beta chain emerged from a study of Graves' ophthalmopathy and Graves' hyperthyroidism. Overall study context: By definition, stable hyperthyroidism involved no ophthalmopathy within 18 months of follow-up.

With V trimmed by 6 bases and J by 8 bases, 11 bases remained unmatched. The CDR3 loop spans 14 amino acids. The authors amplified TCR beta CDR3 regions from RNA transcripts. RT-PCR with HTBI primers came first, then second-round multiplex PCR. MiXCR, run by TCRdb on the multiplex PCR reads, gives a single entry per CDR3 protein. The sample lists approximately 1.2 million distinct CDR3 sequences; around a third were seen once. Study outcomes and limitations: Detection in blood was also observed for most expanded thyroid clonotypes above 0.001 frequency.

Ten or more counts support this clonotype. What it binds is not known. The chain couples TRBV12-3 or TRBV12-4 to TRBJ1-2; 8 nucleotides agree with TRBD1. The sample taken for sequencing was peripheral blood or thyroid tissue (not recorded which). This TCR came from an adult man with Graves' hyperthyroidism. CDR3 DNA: TGTGCCAGCAGCACTGGACAGGGAAGGAGAGGCTACACCTTC. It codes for CASSTGQGRRGYTF.